Below are 17 T cell receptor beta chains sequenced from a single sample in a study of T cells after posttransplantation cyclophosphamide (dated by TCRdb to the mid-2010s). What this sample's treatment or condition label stands for: high-dose cyclophosphamide on days +3 and +4 as single-agent GVHD prophylaxis. For conditioning, the PTCy patients got busulfan and fludarabine, then a related or unrelated marrow graft, followed by cyclophosphamide on days +3 and +4. The receptor library was made with the immunoSEQ multiplex PCR assay. TCRdb mirrors the immuneACCESS table, restricted to in-frame sequences. Some clones are absent from its copies; in checked studies, under half trace to an unresolved V gene, and the reason for the others is unknown. The sample data list approximately 5,100 clones, and about four fifths of these were observed just once. Of the sample, about 4% falls within the top ten clones.

Sequences were derived from PBMCs, sampled after allogeneic stem cell transplant with posttransplant cyclophosphamide. The receptors were sampled from a male patient between 50 and 60 years old who received an allogeneic stem cell transplant from a related donor and was CMV-positive. Following transplantation, part of the T cell population may be supplied by the graft donor rather than the patient.

The rearrangement joins TRBV9 to TRBJ2-7, with 8 nucleotides matching TRBD1. Germline loops: CDR1 SGDLS, CDR2 YYNGEE. Losses at the gene ends were 2 bases for V and 0 bases for J; bases not matched to a gene: 4. The CDR3 loop spans 15 amino acids. This chain's CDR3 is CASSVSGGPSYEQYF. CDR3 nucleotide sequence: TGTGCCAGCAGCGTCTCAGGGGGCCCCTCCTACGAGCAGTACTTC.

The chain uses TRBV30 and TRBJ1-4; a weak D match, TRBD1 (6 bases). Trimming took 4 bases from V and 5 from J, leaving 8 bases between them. Germline V gene data show CDR1 as GTSNPN and CDR2 as SVGIG (reference sequence). The CDR3 has 12 residues. The CDR3 reads CAWTRGNEKLFF. The CDR3 coding sequence is TGTGCCTGGACAAGGGGGAATGAAAAACTGTTTTTT. Drawing the rest from reference TRBV30 and TRBJ1-4, the complete variable domain is SQTIHQWPATLVQPVGSPLSLECTVEGTSNPNLYWYRQAAGRGLQLLFYSVGIGQISSEVPQNLSASRPQDRQFILSSKKLLLSDSGFYLCAWTRGNEKLFFGSGTQLSVL.

The chain combines TRBV4-2 with TRBJ2-7, with 10 positions matching TRBD2. The CDR3 runs 18 residues. V shed 0 bases and J 3 bases; nucleotides not matched to a gene: 11. The germline gives CDR1 LGHNA, CDR2 YNFKEQ. The CDR3 is CASSQEGRRTSGHYEQYF. The CDR3 DNA is TGTGCCAGCAGCCAAGAGGGACGGCGGACTAGCGGCCACTACGAGCAGTACTTC.

The chain has TRBV27 and TRBJ1-3; D not resolved. The CDR3 length is 14 residues. V was clipped by 8 bases and J by 6 bases, with 17 bases between them. CDR1 MNHEY and CDR2 SMNVEV come from the germline V gene (reference sequence). The CDR3 DNA follows: TGTGCCAGCGGCCGGAGAGGAAAGGAAAACACCATATATTTT. This codes for CASGRRGKENTIYF.

This clone showed up just a few times. The chain uses TRBV5-7 and TRBJ1-1; possibly TRBD1 for D (5 bases). TRBV5-7 is assigned to the ORF class and has an uncertain function. The CDR3 has 15 amino acids. Trimming shortened V by 3 bases and J by 3 bases, and 15 bases separated the two germline ends. The CDR3 DNA reads as TGTGCCAGCAGCTCCCCAGGGCTTAGGGACACTGAAGCTTTCTTT. Translating it yields CASSSPGLRDTEAFF.

This chain connects TRBV6-5 to TRBJ2-1; 7 bases line up with TRBD1. CDR1 is MNHEY and CDR2 is SVGAGI in the germline V gene. V shed 6 bases and J 6 bases; nucleotides not matched to a gene: 8. The CDR3 extends over 14 amino acids. The CDR3 nucleotides read TGTGCCAGCAGCTATAGACCAGGGGGCAATGAGCAGTTCTTC. Translation: CASSYRPGGNEQFF.

The V gene is TRBV5-1, the J gene TRBJ2-1; perhaps TRBD2 as D (5 bases). The CDR3 is 17 amino acids. The germline V gene has CDR1 SGHRS and CDR2 YFSETQ. Trimming took off 4 bases at V and 2 bases at J, with 19 bases between the two ends. The chain's CDR3 is CASSALEARRPYNEQFF. The CDR3 DNA reads as TGCGCCAGCAGCGCACTGGAGGCCAGGAGGCCCTACAATGAGCAGTTCTTC.

The chain combines TRBV6-1 with TRBJ1-1; a weak D match, TRBD1 (6 bases). From germline, CDR1 is MNHNS and CDR2 SASEGT. V lost 4 bases and J 4 bases, leaving 10 bases between the germline ends. The CDR3 is 13 amino acids. CDR3 in DNA: TGTGCCAGCAGTGCCCAACAGGGCACTGAAGCTTTCTTT. Its protein product is CASSAQQGTEAFF.

The CDR3 loop reads CASSLSRRGGTDTQYF. Written as DNA, the CDR3 is TGTGCCAGCAGCTTGAGCCGCAGGGGAGGGACAGATACGCAGTATTTT. The rearrangement joins TRBV7-2 to TRBJ2-3, with a tentative D call TRBD2 (7 bases). Trimming cost V 3 bases and J 3 bases, with 16 bases left between them. The V gene's germline CDR1 is SGHTA and CDR2 FQGNSA. The CDR3 has 16 residues.

This chain uses TRBV28 with TRBJ1-2; no clear D. CDR3 length: 14 residues. Germline-derived CDR1 and CDR2 are MDHEN and SYDVKM. V lost 6 bases and J lost 1, with 12 bases in between. The CDR3 spells CASSIDRGNYGYTF. As DNA, the CDR3 is TGTGCCAGCAGCATCGATCGGGGTAACTATGGCTACACCTTC.

This clone was counted a single time. The rearrangement links TRBV27 to TRBJ2-3; TRBD2 agrees at 15 bases. The V segment lost 6 bases and the J segment 0 bases; nucleotides outside the gene matches: 7. CDR3 length: 18 amino acids. Germline V gene data show CDR1 as MNHEY and CDR2 as SMNVEV (reference sequence). In DNA, the CDR3 is TGTGCCAGCAGGCAGCCGGGACTAGCGGGGGGAAGCACAGATACGCAGTATTTT. This codes for CASRQPGLAGGSTDTQYF.

The chain combines TRBV11-2 with TRBJ2-7, with D maybe TRBD2 (5 bases). CDR1 SGHAT and CDR2 FQNNGV come from the germline V gene. V was pared by 0 bases and J by 6 bases, with 18 bases between. The CDR3 spans 16 residues. The DNA of the CDR3 is TGTGCCAGCAGCTTAGATCGCCGGAATCGGGGTGGCGAGCAGTACTTC. Protein product: CASSLDRRNRGGEQYF. Variable domain in full (rest from reference TRBV11-2 and TRBJ2-7): EAGVAQSPRYKIIEKRQSVAFWCNPISGHATLYWYQQILGQGPKLLIQFQNNGVVDDSQLPKDRFSAERLKGVDSTLKIQPAKLEDSAVYLCASSLDRRNRGGEQYFGPGTRLTVT.

This clone was picked up one time. The CDR3 DNA follows: TGCGCCAGCAGCTTTGGAGGGTGGACTGAAGCTTTCTTT. Its translation: CASSFGGWTEAFF. This chain uses TRBV5-1 with TRBJ1-1, with D uncertain. The CDR3 covers 13 residues. V dropped 2 bases and J dropped 5 bases, with 10 bases sitting between them. Germline V gene sequence: CDR1 SGHRS, CDR2 YFSETQ. Variable domain in full (rest from reference TRBV5-1 and TRBJ1-1): KAGVTQTPRYLIKTRGQQVTLSCSPISGHRSVSWYQQTPGQGLQFLFEYFSETQRNKGNFPGRFSGRQFSNSRSEMNVSTLELGDSALYLCASSFGGWTEAFFGQGTRLTVV.

CDR3 loop: CASSRIAGGAYNEQFF. DNA of the CDR3: TGTGCCAGCAGCAGAATTGCGGGGGGGGCCTACAATGAGCAGTTCTTC. The gene calls are TRBV5-4 and TRBJ2-1; 9 bases map to TRBD2. CDR1 is SGHNT, CDR2 YYREEE, per germline (reference sequence). The junction had 7 bases not matched to a gene; V was cut back by 4 bases and J by 2 bases. This CDR3 has 16 amino acids.

The chain employs TRBV25-1 and TRBJ1-1; D gene uncertain. Germline CDR1 is MGHDK and CDR2 is SYGVNS. The CDR3 totals 15 residues. The V gene lost 6 bases and the J gene lost 4 bases, with 18 bases spanning the gap. The CDR3 DNA follows: TGTGCCAGCAGCTCGACCGGATTTCGGGTCACTGAAGCTTTCTTT. It is translated as CASSSTGFRVTEAFF.

The rearrangement links TRBV5-1 to TRBJ2-2; D uncertain. The V gene's germline CDR1 is SGHRS and CDR2 YFSETQ. The CDR3 spans 14 residues. V gave up 0 bases and J gave up 6 bases, with 9 bases separating them. CDR3 nucleotide sequence: TGCGCCAGCAGCTTGGTTTGGCCCTCCGGGGAGCTGTTTTTT. Its protein product is CASSLVWPSGELFF.

The genes are TRBV18 and TRBJ2-7; tentatively, D is TRBD1 (6 bases). The length of the CDR3 is 14 residues. Germline V gives CDR1 KGHSH, CDR2 LQKENI. Trimming removed 5 bases from V and 3 bases from J, with 14 bases in between. The CDR3: CASSLAGALYEQYF. CDR3 nucleotides: TGTGCCAGCTCATTGGCAGGGGCCCTCTACGAGCAGTACTTC.